A selection of T cell receptor beta chains follows, all from one sample in a study of T-cell memory formation after mild COVID-19. MiXCR, run by TCRdb on the 5' RACE reads, gives a single entry per CDR3 protein. The sample yields a few hundred thousand distinct CDR3 sequences, 20% to 25% seen once. Sequences were obtained from PBMCs or a T cell subset sorted from them (not recorded which). These receptors all stem from an adult woman who had mild COVID-19 (a few samples of this study predate the infection). Cell type and time point are not known. Both conserved end residues are part of each CDR3. The order of the fields is J gene, clone size, V gene, D gene, CDR3 protein, CDR3 DNA. A D gene is named only where the DNA matches it firmly. Clone size is given for some rows only: seen once, a few or many times, or a class if the clone is expanded.

TRBJ2-3	few	TRBV5-1	TRBD2	CASSWGTSGGVSLTDTQYF	TGCGCCAGCAGCTGGGGGACTAGCGGGGGGGTGTCCCTCACAGATACGCAGTATTTT
TRBJ2-5	few	TRBV10-2	TRBD1	CASRKTGGQETQYF	TGCGCCAGCAGAAAAACAGGGGGCCAAGAGACCCAGTACTTC
TRBJ2-7	few	TRBV4-3	NA	CASSQGYAEEGYEQYF	TGCGCCAGCAGCCAAGGTTACGCCGAGGAGGGGTACGAGCAGTACTTC
TRBJ2-5	NA	TRBV7-2	NA	CASAYLGGRETQYF	TGTGCCAGCGCCTATTTAGGGGGGCGGGAGACCCAGTACTTC
TRBJ2-7	few	TRBV6-2/TRBV6-3	TRBD1	CASIRTGSHEQYF	TGTGCCAGCATACGGACAGGGTCCCACGAGCAGTACTTC
TRBJ2-1	few	TRBV5-1	NA	CASSLGQGLYNEQFF	TGCGCCAGCAGCTTGGGGCAGGGCCTGTACAATGAGCAGTTCTTC
TRBJ1-1	NA	TRBV29-1	TRBD1	CSGILQGSPEAFF	TGCAGCGGAATACTACAGGGGAGTCCTGAAGCTTTCTTT
TRBJ2-2	few	TRBV7-9	TRBD2	CASDSGGSTTGELFF	TGTGCCAGCGACTCCGGCGGGAGTACCACCGGGGAGCTGTTTTTT
TRBJ2-7	NA	TRBV5-5	NA	CASSFDWVGEQYF	TGTGCCAGCAGCTTCGACTGGGTGGGCGAGCAGTACTTC
TRBJ2-4	few	TRBV10-3	TRBD2	CAISEARTSGRRAKNIQYF	TGTGCCATCAGTGAGGCCAGGACTAGCGGGAGGCGAGCCAAAAACATTCAGTACTTC
TRBJ2-7	few	TRBV10-2	NA	CASSAAGRAGEVSYEQYF	TGCGCCAGCAGTGCGGCCGGAAGGGCAGGGGAGGTATCCTACGAGCAGTACTTC
TRBJ2-1	many	TRBV20-1	NA	CSARSLNSYNEQFF	TGCAGTGCTAGATCTTTGAACTCCTACAATGAGCAGTTCTTC
TRBJ2-3	NA	TRBV12-3/TRBV12-4	TRBD2	CASRTPRREGRADTQYF	TGTGCCAGCAGAACCCCCAGGCGGGAGGGCCGCGCAGATACGCAGTATTTT
TRBJ2-7	NA	TRBV12-3/TRBV12-4	NA	CASSFHRAVGYEQYF	TGTGCCAGCAGTTTTCACAGGGCGGTCGGGTACGAGCAGTACTTC
TRBJ2-5	NA	TRBV5-1	TRBD1	CASSTGARSETQYF	TGCGCCAGCAGTACAGGGGCCAGGTCGGAGACCCAGTACTTC
TRBJ2-7	NA	TRBV5-1	TRBD1	CASSLGGHSYEQYF	TGCGCCAGCAGCTTAGGGGGCCACTCCTACGAGCAGTACTTC
TRBJ1-1	few	TRBV12-3/TRBV12-4	NA	CASSFAGITEAFF	TGTGCCAGCAGTTTTGCAGGGATCACTGAAGCTTTCTTT
TRBJ2-2	NA	TRBV5-1	NA	CASSFRLANTGELFF	TGCGCCAGCAGCTTCCGACTAGCGAACACCGGGGAGCTGTTTTTT
TRBJ2-1	NA	TRBV19	TRBD2	CASSWSGLAPNEQFF	TGTGCCAGTAGTTGGTCGGGACTAGCCCCAAATGAGCAGTTCTTC
TRBJ2-1	many	TRBV7-6	TRBD1	CASSLGQGIGNEQFF	TGTGCCAGCAGCCTCGGACAGGGGATCGGAAATGAGCAGTTCTTC
TRBJ2-1	NA	TRBV9	TRBD2	CASSVAGGPNNEQFF	TGTGCCAGCAGCGTAGCGGGGGGGCCGAACAATGAGCAGTTCTTC
TRBJ2-2	few	TRBV11-2	NA	CASSSYKGSGNTGELFF	TGTGCCAGCAGCTCATACAAGGGGAGCGGGAACACCGGGGAGCTGTTTTTT
TRBJ2-7	few	TRBV27	NA	CASSHALFYEQYF	TGTGCCAGCAGCCACGCCCTGTTCTACGAGCAGTACTTC
TRBJ2-1	NA	TRBV18	TRBD1	CASSPPGDRGRYNEQFF	TGTGCCAGCTCACCACCGGGGGACAGGGGGCGATACAATGAGCAGTTCTTC
TRBJ2-3	NA	TRBV11-3	TRBD2	CASSSPTAGGSTDTQYF	TGTGCCAGCAGCTCTCCGACTGCGGGGGGTAGCACAGATACGCAGTATTTT
TRBJ2-3	few	TRBV27	NA	CASSSLWGGDTQYF	TGTGCCAGCAGTTCGCTATGGGGCGGAGATACGCAGTATTTT
TRBJ1-3	few	TRBV2	NA	CASSESGYGNTIYF	TGTGCCAGCAGTGAGTCGGGTTATGGAAACACCATATATTTT
TRBJ2-1	NA	TRBV30	TRBD2	CAWGLAGGRNEQFF	TGTGCCTGGGGACTAGCGGGAGGGCGTAATGAGCAGTTCTTC
TRBJ2-1	few	TRBV5-1	TRBD1	CASSLPGQGAGEQFF	TGCGCCAGCAGCTTGCCGGGACAGGGGGCCGGTGAGCAGTTCTTC
TRBJ1-3	NA	TRBV12-3/TRBV12-4	TRBD1	CASSFRDRVRSGNTIYF	TGTGCCAGCAGTTTTCGGGACAGGGTTCGGTCTGGAAACACCATATATTTT
TRBJ2-1	NA	TRBV12-3/TRBV12-4	TRBD2	CASTLFWASGKGEQFF	TGTGCCAGCACCCTATTCTGGGCTAGCGGAAAGGGTGAGCAGTTCTTC
TRBJ2-1	NA	TRBV6-5	TRBD2	CASTETSIHEQFF	TGTGCCAGCACCGAGACTAGCATCCATGAGCAGTTCTTC
TRBJ1-4	NA	TRBV5-1	TRBD1	CASSANTGGEKLFF	TGCGCCAGCAGCGCGAATACAGGGGGTGAAAAACTGTTTTTT
TRBJ2-7	NA	TRBV7-6	TRBD1	CASSLGSWGGQGSYEQYF	TGTGCCAGCAGCTTAGGTTCCTGGGGAGGACAGGGGTCCTACGAGCAGTACTTC
TRBJ2-1	NA	TRBV7-9	TRBD1	CASSSRDRGDEQFF	TGTGCCAGCAGCTCCCGGGACAGGGGTGATGAGCAGTTCTTC
TRBJ1-1	few	TRBV5-1	NA	CASSLELSGTEAFF	TGCGCCAGCAGCTTGGAGTTAAGCGGCACTGAAGCTTTCTTT
TRBJ2-2	NA	TRBV20-1	NA	CSARGGLAHTGELFF	TGCAGTGCTAGAGGTGGCCTGGCCCACACCGGGGAGCTGTTTTTT
TRBJ2-2	few	TRBV6-2/TRBV6-3	NA	CASSYSIVPSPTGELFF	TGTGCCAGCAGTTACTCGATTGTCCCGAGTCCTACCGGGGAGCTGTTTTTT
TRBJ2-7	NA	TRBV5-1	NA	CASSPERGLWSYEQYF	TGCGCCAGCAGCCCGGAGAGGGGACTTTGGTCCTACGAGCAGTACTTC
TRBJ2-1	NA	TRBV24-1	TRBD1	CATSDWTGAYNEQFF	TGTGCCACCAGTGACTGGACAGGGGCCTACAATGAGCAGTTCTTC
TRBJ2-3	NA	TRBV29-1	NA	CSGGQRGTDTQYF	TGCAGCGGTGGACAGCGAGGCACAGATACGCAGTATTTT
TRBJ2-1	NA	TRBV6-2/TRBV6-3	NA	CASSYRAGQASEQFF	TGTGCCAGCAGTTACCGGGCAGGGCAAGCTAGTGAGCAGTTCTTC
TRBJ2-3	few	TRBV5-6	NA	CASSLGRGPKYF	TGTGCCAGCAGCTTGGGCAGGGGCCCAAAGTATTTT
TRBJ2-7	many	TRBV11-2	TRBD1	CASSLQGATYEQYF	TGTGCCAGCAGCCTTCAGGGGGCGACGTACGAGCAGTACTTC
TRBJ2-6	few	TRBV5-1	NA	CASSSYPTGSGANVLTF	TGCGCCAGCAGCTCGTACCCTACAGGATCTGGGGCCAACGTCCTGACTTTC
TRBJ1-2	NA	TRBV18	NA	CASSPVPWVYGYTF	TGTGCCAGCTCACCGGTTCCATGGGTCTATGGCTACACCTTC
TRBJ1-5	NA	TRBV12-3/TRBV12-4	NA	CASSLSGYGGPQHF	TGTGCCAGCAGTTTATCAGGGTACGGGGGGCCCCAGCATTTT
TRBJ2-7	NA	TRBV11-3	NA	CASSLMRRYEQYF	TGTGCCAGCAGCTTAATGAGGAGGTACGAGCAGTACTTC
TRBJ2-2	NA	TRBV5-1	TRBD1	CASGTGGSGELFF	TGCGCCAGCGGGACAGGGGGCTCCGGGGAGCTGTTTTTT
TRBJ2-2	many	TRBV10-3	NA	CAIRGGAGRTRPNTGELFF	TGTGCCATCAGGGGTGGCGCAGGCCGGACCCGACCCAACACCGGGGAGCTGTTTTTT
TRBJ2-1	few	TRBV27	NA	CASSPAEGFYEQFF	TGTGCCAGCAGTCCGGCCGAAGGGTTCTATGAGCAGTTCTTC
TRBJ1-2	NA	TRBV20-1	NA	CSASGQVGDYGYTF	TGCAGTGCTAGCGGTCAGGTTGGGGACTATGGCTACACCTTC
TRBJ2-2	NA	TRBV9	NA	CASSKRDGAGELFF	TGTGCCAGCAGCAAACGGGACGGCGCAGGGGAGCTGTTTTTT
TRBJ1-1	NA	TRBV5-1	TRBD1	CASSKTGGSNTEAFF	TGCGCCAGCAGCAAAACAGGGGGCTCGAACACTGAAGCTTTCTTT
TRBJ2-1	NA	TRBV7-2	TRBD1	CASSLATGTGWVGNEQFF	TGTGCCAGCAGCTTAGCGACAGGGACAGGCTGGGTGGGGAATGAGCAGTTCTTC
TRBJ2-2	few	TRBV5-1	NA	CASTGRGRNTGELFF	TGCGCCAGCACGGGCCGGGGGCGGAACACCGGGGAGCTGTTTTTT